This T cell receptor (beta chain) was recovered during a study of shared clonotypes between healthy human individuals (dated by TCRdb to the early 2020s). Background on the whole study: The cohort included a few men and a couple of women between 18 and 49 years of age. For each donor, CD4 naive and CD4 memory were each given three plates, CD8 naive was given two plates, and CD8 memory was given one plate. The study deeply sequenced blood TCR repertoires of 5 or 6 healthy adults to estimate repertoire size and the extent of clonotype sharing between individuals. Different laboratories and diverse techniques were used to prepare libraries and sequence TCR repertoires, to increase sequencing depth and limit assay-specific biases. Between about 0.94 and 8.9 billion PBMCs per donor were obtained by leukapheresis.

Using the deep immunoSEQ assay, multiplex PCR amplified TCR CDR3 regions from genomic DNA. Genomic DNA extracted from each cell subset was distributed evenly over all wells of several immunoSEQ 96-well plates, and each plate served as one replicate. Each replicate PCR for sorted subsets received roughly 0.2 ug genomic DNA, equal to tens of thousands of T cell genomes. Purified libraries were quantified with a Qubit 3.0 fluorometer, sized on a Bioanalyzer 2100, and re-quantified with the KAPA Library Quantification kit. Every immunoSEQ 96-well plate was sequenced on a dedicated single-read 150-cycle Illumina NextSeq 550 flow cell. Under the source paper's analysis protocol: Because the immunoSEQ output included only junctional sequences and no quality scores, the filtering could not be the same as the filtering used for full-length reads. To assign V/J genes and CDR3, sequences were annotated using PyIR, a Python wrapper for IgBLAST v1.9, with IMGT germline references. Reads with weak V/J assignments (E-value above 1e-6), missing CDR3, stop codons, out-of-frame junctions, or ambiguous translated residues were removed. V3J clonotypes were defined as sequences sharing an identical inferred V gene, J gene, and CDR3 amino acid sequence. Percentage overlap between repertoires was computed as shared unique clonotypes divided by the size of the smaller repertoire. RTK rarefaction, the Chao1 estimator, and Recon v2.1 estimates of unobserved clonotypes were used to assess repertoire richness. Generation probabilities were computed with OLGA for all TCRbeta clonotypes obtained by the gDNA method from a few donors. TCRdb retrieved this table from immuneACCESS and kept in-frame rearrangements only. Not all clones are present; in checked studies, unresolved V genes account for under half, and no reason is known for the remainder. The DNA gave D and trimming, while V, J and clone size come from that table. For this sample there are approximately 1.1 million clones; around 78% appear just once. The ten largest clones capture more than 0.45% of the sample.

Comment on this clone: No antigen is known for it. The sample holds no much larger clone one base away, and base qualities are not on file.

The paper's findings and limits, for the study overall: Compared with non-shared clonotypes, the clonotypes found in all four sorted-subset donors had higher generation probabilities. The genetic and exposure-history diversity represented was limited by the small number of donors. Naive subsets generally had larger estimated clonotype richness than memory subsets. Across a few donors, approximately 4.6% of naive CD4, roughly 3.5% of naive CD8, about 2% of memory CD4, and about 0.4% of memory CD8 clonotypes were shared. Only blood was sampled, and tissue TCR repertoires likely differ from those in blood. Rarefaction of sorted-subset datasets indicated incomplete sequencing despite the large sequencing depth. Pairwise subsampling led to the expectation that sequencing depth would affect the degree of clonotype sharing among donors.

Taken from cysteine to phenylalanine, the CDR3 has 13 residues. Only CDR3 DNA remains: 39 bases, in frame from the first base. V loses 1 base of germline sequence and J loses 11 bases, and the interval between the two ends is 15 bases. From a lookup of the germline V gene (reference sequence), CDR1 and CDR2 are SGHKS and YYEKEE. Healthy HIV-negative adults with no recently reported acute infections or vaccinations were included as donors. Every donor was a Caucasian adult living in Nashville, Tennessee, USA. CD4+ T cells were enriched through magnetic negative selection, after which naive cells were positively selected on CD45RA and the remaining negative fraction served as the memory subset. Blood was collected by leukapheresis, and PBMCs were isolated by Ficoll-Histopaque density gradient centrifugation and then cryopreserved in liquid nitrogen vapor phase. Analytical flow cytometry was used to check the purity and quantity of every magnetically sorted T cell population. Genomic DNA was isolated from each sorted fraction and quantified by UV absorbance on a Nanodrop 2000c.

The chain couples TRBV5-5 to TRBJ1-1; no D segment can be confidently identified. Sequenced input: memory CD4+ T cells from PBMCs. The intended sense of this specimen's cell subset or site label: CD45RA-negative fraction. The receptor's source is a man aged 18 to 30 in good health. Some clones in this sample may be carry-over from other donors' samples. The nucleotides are TGTGCCAGCAGCTTGAACCCCCTTTCCACGGCTTTCTTT. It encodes CASSLNPLSTAFF.